The entry below describes one T cell receptor beta chain. The record originates from a study of blood T cell repertoires in COVID-19. Overall study context: Acute and convalescent COVID-19 samples came from the United States, Italy and Spain.

Authors' methods: Using reference gene primer amplification, nucleated cell counts were estimated. Generated by immunoSEQ multiplex PCR, the TCRdb table keeps only in-frame clones and is missing some. The DNA gave D and trimming, while V, J and clone size come from that table. This table has about 210,000 clones, around 92% appearing once. Germline V lookup: CDR1 KGHDR, CDR2 SFDVKD. The V segment lost 7 bases and the J segment 7 bases; nucleotides outside the gene matches: 5. The length of the CDR3 is 14 residues. This TCR was sampled from a man aged 30 to 39 with acute or convalescent COVID-19. Sequenced sample: peripheral blood. The chain joins TRBV24-1 to TRBJ2-1, with 11 bases that match TRBD2. The CDR3 nucleotides read TGTGCCACCAGGACTAGCGGGATAGGGAATGAGCAGTTCTTC. Its protein is CATRTSGIGNEQFF.